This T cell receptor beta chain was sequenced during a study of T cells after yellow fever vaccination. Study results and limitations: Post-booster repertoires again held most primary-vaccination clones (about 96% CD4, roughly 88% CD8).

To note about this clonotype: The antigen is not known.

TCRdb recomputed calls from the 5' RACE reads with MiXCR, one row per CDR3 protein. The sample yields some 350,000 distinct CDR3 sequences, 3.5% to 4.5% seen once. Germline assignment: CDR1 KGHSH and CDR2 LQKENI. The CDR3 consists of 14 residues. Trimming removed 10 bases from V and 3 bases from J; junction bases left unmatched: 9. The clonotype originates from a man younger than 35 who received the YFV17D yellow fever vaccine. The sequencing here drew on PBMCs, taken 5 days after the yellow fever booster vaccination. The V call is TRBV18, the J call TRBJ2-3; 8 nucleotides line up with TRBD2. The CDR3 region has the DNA TGTGCCACGCAATCCGGGACTAGGACAGATACGCAGTATTTT. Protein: CATQSGTRTDTQYF.